This TCR beta chain comes out of a study of blood T cells in healthy people across ages. Overall study results and limits: Higher diversity and more naive CD4+ cells were features of long-lived donors, compared to aged donors.

A second PCR, run for roughly 7 to 12 cycles, used a sample-barcoded 5' primer plus a J-beta primer mix. In TCRdb, the 5' RACE reads were re-called with MiXCR into one record per CDR3 protein. The sample shows around 1,700,000 distinct CDR3 sequences, 25% to 30% of them seen only once. As concerns this clonotype: Its antigen is undetermined.

The CDR3 length is 16 residues. In germline, CDR1 is SGHRS, CDR2 YFSETQ. Trimming stripped 3 bases from V and 1 base from J, with 13 bases between. Sequencing was carried out using blood. V is TRBV5-1 and J is TRBJ2-2; unclear D gene. The origin of this receptor is a woman in her twenties or thirties in good health. The CDR3 sequence is CASSWAAEKNTGELFF. Here the CDR3 DNA reads TGCGCCAGCAGCTGGGCGGCGGAGAAGAACACCGGGGAGCTGTTTTTT.